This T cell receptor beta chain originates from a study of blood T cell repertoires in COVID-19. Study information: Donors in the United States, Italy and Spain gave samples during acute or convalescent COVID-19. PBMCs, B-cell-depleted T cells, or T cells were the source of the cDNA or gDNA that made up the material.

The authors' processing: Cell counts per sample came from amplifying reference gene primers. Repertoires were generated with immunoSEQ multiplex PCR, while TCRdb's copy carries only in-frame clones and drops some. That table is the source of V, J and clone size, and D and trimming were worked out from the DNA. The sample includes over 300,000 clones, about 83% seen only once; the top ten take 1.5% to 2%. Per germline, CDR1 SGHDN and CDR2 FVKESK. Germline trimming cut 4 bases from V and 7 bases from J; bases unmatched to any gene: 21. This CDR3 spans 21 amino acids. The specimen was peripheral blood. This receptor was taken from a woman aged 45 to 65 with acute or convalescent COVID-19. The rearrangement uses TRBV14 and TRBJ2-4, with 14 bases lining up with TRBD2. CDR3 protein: CASSPPPNGTSGSGRGNIQYF. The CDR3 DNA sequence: TGTGCCAGCAGCCCCCCTCCTAATGGGACTAGCGGGAGTGGGAGGGGGAACATTCAGTACTTC.